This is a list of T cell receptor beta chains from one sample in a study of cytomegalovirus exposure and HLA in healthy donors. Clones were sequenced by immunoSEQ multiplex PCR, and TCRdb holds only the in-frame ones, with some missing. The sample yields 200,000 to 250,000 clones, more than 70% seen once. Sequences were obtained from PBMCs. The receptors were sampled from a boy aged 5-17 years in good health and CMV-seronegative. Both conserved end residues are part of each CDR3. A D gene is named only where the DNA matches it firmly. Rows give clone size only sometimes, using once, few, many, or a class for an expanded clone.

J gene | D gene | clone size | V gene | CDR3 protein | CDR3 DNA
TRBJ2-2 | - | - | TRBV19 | CASRSTGPPGDTGELFF | TGTGCCAGTAGGAGCACCGGGCCTCCGGGGGACACCGGGGAGCTGTTTTTT
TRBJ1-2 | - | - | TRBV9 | CASSVDVRTTENYGYTF | TGTGCCAGCAGCGTAGACGTCAGGACAACGGAGAACTATGGCTACACCTTC
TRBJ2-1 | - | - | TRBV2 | CASRDMGTGISYNEQFF | TGTGCCAGCAGGGACATGGGAACAGGGATCTCCTACAATGAGCAGTTCTTC
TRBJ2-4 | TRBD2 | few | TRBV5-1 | CASSWTSGNIQYF | TGCGCCAGCAGCTGGACTAGCGGGAACATTCAGTACTTC
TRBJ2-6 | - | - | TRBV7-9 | CASSLEVDRVAGANVLTF | TGTGCCAGCAGCTTAGAAGTTGACCGGGTGGCTGGGGCCAACGTCCTGACTTTC
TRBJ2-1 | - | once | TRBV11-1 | CATLSRGILNNEQFF | TGTGCCACCCTCTCACGGGGGATCCTAAACAATGAGCAGTTCTTC
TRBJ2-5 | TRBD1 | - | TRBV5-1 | CASSGVQGAGEETQYF | TGCGCCAGCAGCGGGGTGCAGGGGGCTGGAGAAGAGACCCAGTACTTC
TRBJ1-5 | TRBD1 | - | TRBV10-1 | CVDRGNQPQHF | TGCGTTGACAGGGGGAATCAGCCCCAGCATTTT
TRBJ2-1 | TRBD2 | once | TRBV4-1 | CASSLKPTSRGEDGQFF | TGCGCCAGCAGCCTCAAACCAACTAGTCGGGGGGAGGATGGGCAGTTCTTC
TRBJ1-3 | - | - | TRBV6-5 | CASRVASGNTIYF | TGTGCCAGCAGGGTAGCCTCTGGAAACACCATATATTTT